The next 4 T cell receptor beta chains were all read from a single sample in a study of blood T cell repertoires in COVID-19. Using immunoSEQ multiplex PCR, the repertoire was profiled, and TCRdb retains in-frame clones only, with some absent. The sample carries 84,000 or so clones, roughly three quarters recorded once. The source material was peripheral blood. The receptor set was obtained from a man between 60 and 75 years old with COVID-19, enrolled during active disease.

The chain uses TRBV9 and TRBJ2-5; perhaps TRBD2 as D (5 bases). The CDR3 totals 14 residues. V gave up 0 bases and J gave up 2 bases, with 8 bases separating them. Germline V gene data show CDR1 as SGDLS and CDR2 as YYNGEE. CDR3 in amino acids: CASSVAERQETQYF. CDR3 DNA: TGTGCCAGCAGCGTAGCGGAGCGGCAAGAGACCCAGTACTTC.

This chain uses TRBV5-1 with TRBJ2-2; 8 bases map to TRBD1. This CDR3 is 15 amino acids long. V was clipped by 4 bases and J by 2 bases; unmatched bases: 4. Germline assignment: CDR1 SGHRS and CDR2 YFSETQ. CDR3 protein: CASSLGTGNTGELFF. The CDR3 nucleotides are TGCGCCAGCAGCCTCGGGACAGGTAACACCGGGGAGCTGTTTTTT.

The chain is built from TRBV5-1 and TRBJ2-7, with 7 bases identical to TRBD2. V shed 4 bases and J 5 bases; nucleotides not matched to a gene: 12. CDR3 length: 15 amino acids. Looked up from germline, CDR1 is SGHRS and CDR2 is YFSETQ. CDR3 DNA sequence: TGCGCCAGCAGCCGGGACCCGGACCGGGGGGACGAGCAGTACTTC. It yields the protein CASSRDPDRGDEQYF.

The chain links TRBV6-6 to TRBJ2-7; perhaps TRBD1 as D (6 bases). CDR1 is MNHNY, CDR2 SVGAGI, per germline (reference sequence). There are 14 residues in the CDR3. V was clipped by 2 bases and J by 3 bases, with 11 bases between them. In DNA, the CDR3 is TGTGCCAGCAGTTACCTACAGGGCGTCTACGAGCAGTACTTC. The encoded protein is CASSYLQGVYEQYF.